The source of this T cell receptor (beta chain) is a study of T cells in Graves' hyperthyroidism and ophthalmopathy. About the study: Peripheral blood specimens were obtained at initial diagnosis, prior to any treatment.

Amplification of TCR beta CDR3 regions used RNA as the template. TCR CDR3 underwent first-round RT-PCR with the HTBI primer set. A single record per CDR3 protein comes from TCRdb applying MiXCR to the multiplex PCR reads. Of about 520,000 distinct CDR3 sequences listed, approximately 24% are singletons. After removal of 5 bases from V and 1 base from J, the junction contained 7 bases not matched to a gene. Germline CDR1 SGHTA, CDR2 FQGNSA. The CDR3 length is 15 residues. The TCR comes from a woman aged 25 to 39 with Graves' ophthalmopathy. This rearrangement joins TRBV7-2 to TRBJ1-1; 7 bases agree with TRBD1. The sequenced material came from blood. The CDR3 nucleotides are TGTGCCAGCAGCGTACGACAGGGATCGAACACTGAAGCTTTCTTT. Its protein is CASSVRQGSNTEAFF.